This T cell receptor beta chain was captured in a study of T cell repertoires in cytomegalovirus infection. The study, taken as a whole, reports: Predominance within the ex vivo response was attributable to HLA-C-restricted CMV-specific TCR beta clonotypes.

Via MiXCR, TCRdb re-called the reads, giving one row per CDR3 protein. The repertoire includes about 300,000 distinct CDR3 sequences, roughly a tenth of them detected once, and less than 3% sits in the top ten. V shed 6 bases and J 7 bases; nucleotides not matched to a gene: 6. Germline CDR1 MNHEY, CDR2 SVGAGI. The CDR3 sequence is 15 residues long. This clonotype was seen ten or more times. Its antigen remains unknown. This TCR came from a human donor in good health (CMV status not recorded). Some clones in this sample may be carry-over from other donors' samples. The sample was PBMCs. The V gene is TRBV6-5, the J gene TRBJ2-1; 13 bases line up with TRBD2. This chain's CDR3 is CASRQTSGGTNEQFF. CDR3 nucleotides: TGTGCCAGCAGACAGACTAGCGGGGGGACGAATGAGCAGTTCTTC.